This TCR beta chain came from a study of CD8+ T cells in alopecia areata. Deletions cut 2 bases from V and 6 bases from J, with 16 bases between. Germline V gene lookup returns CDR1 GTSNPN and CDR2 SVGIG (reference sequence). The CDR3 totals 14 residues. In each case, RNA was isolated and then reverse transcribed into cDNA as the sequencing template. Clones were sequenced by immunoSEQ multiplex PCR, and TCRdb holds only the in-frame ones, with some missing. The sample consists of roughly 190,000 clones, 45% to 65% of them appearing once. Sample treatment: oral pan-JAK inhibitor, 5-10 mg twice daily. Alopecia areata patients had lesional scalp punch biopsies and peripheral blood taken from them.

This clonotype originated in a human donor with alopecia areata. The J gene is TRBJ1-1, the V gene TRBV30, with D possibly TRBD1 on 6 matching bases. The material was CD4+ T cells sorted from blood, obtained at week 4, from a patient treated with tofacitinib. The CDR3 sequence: CAWSTAQGYAEAFF. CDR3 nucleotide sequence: TGTGCCTGGAGTACGGCACAGGGTTACGCTGAAGCTTTCTTT.